These T cell receptor beta chains were read from a single sample in a study of blood T cells in healthy people across ages. TCRdb recomputed calls from the 5' RACE reads with MiXCR, one row per CDR3 protein. The data contain around 1.5 million distinct CDR3 sequences, 45% to 70% of them singletons. Sequencing was done on a sample of blood. Every receptor here comes from a young man in good health. Each CDR3 is given with its conserved first and last residue. D genes are given only for firm matches. Part of the rows lack a size; the others show once, few, many or a class for expanded clones.

v_call	j_call	d_call	clone_size	cdr3_aa	cdr3_nt
TRBV12-3/TRBV12-4	TRBJ2-5	.	few	CASSLLSRGEKETQYF	TGTGCCAGCAGTTTATTGTCCAGGGGTGAAAAAGAGACCCAGTACTTC
TRBV7-2	TRBJ2-5	TRBD2	.	CASSLASGGFNEQYF	TGTGCCAGCAGCTTAGCTAGCGGGGGGTTCAATGAGCAGTACTTC
TRBV9	TRBJ2-3	.	.	CASTLKALVSTDTQYF	TGTGCCAGCACCCTAAAGGCTCTAGTCAGCACAGATACGCAGTATTTT
TRBV4-3	TRBJ1-2	.	.	CASSQELARTGYTF	TGCGCCAGCAGCCAAGAACTGGCAAGGACTGGCTACACCTTC
TRBV11-1	TRBJ1-4	TRBD1	.	CASSPRDRNEKLFF	TGTGCCAGCAGCCCTCGGGACAGAAATGAAAAACTGTTTTTT
TRBV9	TRBJ1-1	TRBD1	.	CASSGDRGWTEAFF	TGTGCCAGCAGCGGGGACAGGGGATGGACTGAAGCTTTCTTT
TRBV9	TRBJ2-1	TRBD2	.	CASSVAGTSGYNEQFF	TGTGCCAGCAGCGTAGCCGGGACTAGCGGCTACAATGAGCAGTTCTTC
TRBV6-1	TRBJ2-5	TRBD2	.	CASTITGGTSIETQYF	TGTGCCAGCACCATAACCGGGGGGACTAGCATAGAGACCCAGTACTTC
TRBV5-1	TRBJ2-5	TRBD1	few	CASSHYRGETQYF	TGCGCCAGCAGCCATTACAGGGGAGAGACCCAGTACTTC
TRBV7-6	TRBJ2-5	.	.	CASRGYGAEQETQYF	TGTGCCAGCAGGGGTTACGGGGCGGAGCAAGAGACCCAGTACTTC
TRBV20-1	TRBJ2-3	TRBD2	few	CSAERGGSADTQYF	TGCAGTGCTGAGCGGGGGGGCAGCGCAGATACGCAGTATTTT
TRBV14	TRBJ1-1	.	.	CASSRSLTVNTVAFF	TGTGCCAGCAGCCGCAGTCTTACGGTGAACACTGTAGCTTTCTTT
TRBV2	TRBJ1-2	.	.	CASSEFRQSTNYGYTF	TGTGCCAGCAGTGAGTTTCGACAGTCAACTAACTATGGCTACACCTTC
TRBV6-6	TRBJ1-2	.	few	CASSTGGQSPYGYTF	TGTGCCAGCAGTACCGGCGGACAGAGCCCCTATGGCTACACCTTC
TRBV5-1	TRBJ2-7	.	.	CASRDRPSYEQYF	TGCGCCAGCAGAGACAGACCTTCCTACGAGCAGTACTTC
TRBV5-1	TRBJ2-2	.	.	CASSINRQPGELFF	TGCGCCAGCAGCATAAACCGACAGCCCGGGGAGCTGTTTTTT
TRBV7-9	TRBJ2-5	.	.	CASSLNAGETQYF	TGTGCCAGCAGCTTGAACGCGGGAGAGACCCAGTACTTC
TRBV10-3	TRBJ1-2	TRBD1	.	CAIPGQDGYTF	TGTGCCATCCCGGGACAGGATGGCTACACCTTC
TRBV29-1	TRBJ2-4	.	.	CTRRGGSWIQYF	TGCACCCGGAGGGGGGGCTCCTGGATTCAGTACTTC
TRBV14	TRBJ2-7	.	few	CASSRRVLPYEQYF	TGTGCCAGCAGCCGAAGGGTACTCCCCTACGAGCAGTACTTC
TRBV5-5	TRBJ1-5	.	.	CASSLTGQRGNQPQHF	TGTGCCAGCAGCTTGACGGGTCAGCGGGGCAATCAGCCCCAGCATTTT
TRBV12-3/TRBV12-4	TRBJ2-7	TRBD2	.	CASSRVLAGSSYEQYF	TGTGCCAGCAGTCGCGTACTAGCGGGGAGCTCCTACGAGCAGTACTTC
TRBV4-2	TRBJ1-5	.	.	CASSQGDGSNQPQHF	TGTGCCAGCAGCCAAGGGGATGGAAGCAATCAGCCCCAGCATTTT
TRBV20-1	TRBJ2-5	TRBD1	.	CSAKPGTGSQETQYF	TGCAGTGCAAAACCCGGGACAGGCTCCCAAGAGACCCAGTACTTC
TRBV4-3	TRBJ1-1	.	.	CASSQDRLSNTEAFF	TGCGCCAGCAGCCAAGATAGACTATCGAACACTGAAGCTTTCTTT
TRBV27	TRBJ2-7	.	many	CATATAVSSYEQYF	TGTGCCACCGCTACAGCGGTGAGCTCCTACGAGCAGTACTTC
TRBV6-6	TRBJ2-3	TRBD1	.	CASSYDRGAADTQYF	TGTGCCAGCAGTTACGACAGGGGGGCTGCAGATACGCAGTATTTT
TRBV6-5	TRBJ1-2	.	.	CASSYDRLRGYTF	TGTGCCAGCAGTTACGACAGACTGAGAGGCTACACCTTC
TRBV28	TRBJ2-3	.	.	CASQSPSTDTQYF	TGTGCCAGCCAATCCCCTAGCACAGATACGCAGTATTTT
TRBV7-2	TRBJ2-1	.	.	CASAQLWFEQFF	TGTGCCAGCGCGCAGCTTTGGTTTGAGCAGTTCTTC
TRBV12-3/TRBV12-4	TRBJ2-7	.	.	CASSLVAGLFTEQYF	TGTGCCAGCAGTTTGGTTGCGGGGTTGTTTACCGAGCAGTACTTC
TRBV6-6	TRBJ2-7	TRBD2	.	CASSYATSDLYEQYF	TGTGCCAGCAGTTACGCGACTAGCGACCTCTACGAGCAGTACTTC
TRBV12-3/TRBV12-4	TRBJ1-5	.	.	CASSFYNQPQHF	TGTGCCAGCAGTTTTTACAATCAGCCCCAGCATTTT
TRBV4-3	TRBJ2-7	TRBD2	few	CASSQARASGSYEQYF	TGCGCCAGCAGCCAAGCACGTGCTAGCGGCTCCTACGAGCAGTACTTC
TRBV24-1	TRBJ2-6	.	.	CATSDPQGSGANVLTF	TGTGCCACCAGTGATCCTCAGGGTTCTGGGGCCAACGTCCTGACTTTC
TRBV20-1	TRBJ2-7	.	.	CSARDSLAEQYF	TGCAGTGCTAGAGATAGTTTAGCCGAGCAGTACTTC
TRBV28	TRBJ2-3	TRBD1	.	CASSFEDRGADTQYF	TGTGCCAGCAGTTTCGAGGACAGGGGGGCGGATACGCAGTATTTT
TRBV20-1	TRBJ1-2	TRBD1	.	CSASDTTGNGYTF	TGCAGTGCTAGCGATACGACAGGGAACGGCTACACCTTC
TRBV29-1	TRBJ1-4	.	few	CSGQIATNEKLFF	TGCAGTGGACAGATCGCAACTAATGAAAAACTGTTTTTT
TRBV7-2	TRBJ2-1	.	few	CASSLVTAQNEQFF	TGTGCCAGCAGCTTAGTCACTGCTCAGAATGAGCAGTTCTTC
TRBV7-9	TRBJ2-7	.	once	CAGSSHRYEQYF	TGTGCCGGCAGCTCGCACCGGTACGAGCAGTACTTC
TRBV2	TRBJ2-3	TRBD2	once	CTSSKGTGRIDTQYF	TGTACCAGCAGTAAAGGAACCGGGAGGATAGATACGCAGTATTTT
TRBV29-1	TRBJ2-1	TRBD1	.	CSAAAGTGGYNEQFF	TGCAGCGCCGCTGCCGGGACAGGGGGGTACAATGAGCAGTTCTTC